The clone carrying this T cell receptor (beta chain) was seen just once. Its cognate antigen is unknown. The data derive from a study of cytomegalovirus exposure and HLA in healthy donors. For the study at large: Earlier work reported 110 million or so unique TCR beta sequences from 150 million to 200 million T cells.

The CDR3 covers 14 residues. Germline loops: CDR1 WSHSY, CDR2 SAAADI. V lost 6 bases to trimming and J lost 5 bases; unmatched junction nucleotides: 8. Overall study findings and caveats: Among TCR beta chains, those listed as cytomegalovirus-associated numbered under 200.

The PCR ran on 60 Vbeta and 13 Jbeta primers. Sequencing used immunoSEQ multiplex PCR; TCRdb keeps in-frame clones, though not all of them. The data show about 120,000 clones, with about 74% seen just once and about 3% held by the top ten. Sequencing input: PBMCs. This TCR was sampled from a woman aged 40 to 50 in good health and CMV-seropositive. The chain links TRBV10-2 to TRBJ2-7, with 9 bases lining up with TRBD2. The CDR3 reads CASSGLANLDEQYF. CDR3 nucleotide sequence: TGCGCCAGCAGCGGACTAGCGAACCTTGACGAGCAGTACTTC.